The present T cell receptor beta chain was sequenced within a study of T cell repertoires in cytomegalovirus infection. The V gene lost 3 bases and the J gene lost 3 bases, with 16 bases spanning the gap. Per germline, CDR1 KGHDR and CDR2 SFDVKD. The CDR3 spans 17 residues. This clonotype was seen a few times. What it binds is unknown. Using its own MiXCR run on the reads, TCRdb lists one record per CDR3 protein. The sample comprises hundreds of thousands of distinct CDR3 sequences, 25% to 40% of which are singletons, and under 15% rests with the top ten. The chain is built from TRBV24-1 and TRBJ2-2; D possibly corresponds to TRBD2 (5 bases). The specimen was cultured CD8+ T cells from PBMCs, collected from culture after CMV antigen stimulation. The sequence came from a human donor in good health (CMV status not recorded). Some clones in this sample may be carry-over from other donors' samples. CDR3: CATSDRGRRQDTGELFF. The DNA of the CDR3 is TGTGCCACCAGTGATCGGGGAAGGAGACAAGACACCGGGGAGCTGTTTTTT.